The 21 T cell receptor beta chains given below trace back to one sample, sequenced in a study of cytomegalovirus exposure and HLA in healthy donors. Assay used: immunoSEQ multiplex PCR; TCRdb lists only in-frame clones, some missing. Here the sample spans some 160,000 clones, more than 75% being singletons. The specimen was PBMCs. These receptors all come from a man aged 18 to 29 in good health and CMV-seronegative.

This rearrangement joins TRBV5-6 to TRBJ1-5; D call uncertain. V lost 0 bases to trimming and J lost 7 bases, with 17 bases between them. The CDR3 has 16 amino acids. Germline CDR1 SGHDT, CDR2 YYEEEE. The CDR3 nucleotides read TGTGCCAGCAGCTTGGGGGGAGGGCGGCCGGCACAGCCCCAGCATTTT. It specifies CASSLGGGRPAQPQHF.

This chain's CDR3 is CASTFGRGQPQHF. The CDR3 nucleotides read TGTGCCAGCACCTTCGGCAGGGGTCAGCCCCAGCATTTT. This chain joins TRBV6-6 and TRBJ1-5, with TRBD1 as a possible D gene (6 bases). Germline CDR1 and CDR2: MNHNY and SVGAGI (reference sequence). The CDR3 sequence is 13 residues long. V was clipped by 7 bases and J by 6 bases, with 13 bases between them.

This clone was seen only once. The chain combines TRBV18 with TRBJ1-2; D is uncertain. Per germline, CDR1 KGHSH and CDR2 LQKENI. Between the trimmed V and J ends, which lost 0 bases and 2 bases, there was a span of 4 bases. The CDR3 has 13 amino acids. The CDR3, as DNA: TGTGCCAGCTCACCACCAGAGAACTATGGCTACACCTTC. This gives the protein CASSPPENYGYTF.

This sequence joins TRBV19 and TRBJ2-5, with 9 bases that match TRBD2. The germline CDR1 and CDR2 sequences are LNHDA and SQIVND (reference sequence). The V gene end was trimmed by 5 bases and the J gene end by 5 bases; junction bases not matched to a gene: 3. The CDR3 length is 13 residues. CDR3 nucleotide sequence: TGTGCCAGTAGTGCGGGGGGGCCGGAGACCCAGTACTTC. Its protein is CASSAGGPETQYF.

The CDR3 coding sequence is TGTGCCATCAGTGAGTCGATCCCCCGCCGGGTTAACACTGAAGCTTTCTTT. Translation gives CAISESIPRRVNTEAFF. V is TRBV10-3 and J is TRBJ1-1, with D uncertain. Germline V CDR1 and CDR2: ENHRY, SYGVKD. This CDR3 has 17 amino acids. The ends were cut back, 0 bases at V and 2 bases at J, with 16 bases in the middle.

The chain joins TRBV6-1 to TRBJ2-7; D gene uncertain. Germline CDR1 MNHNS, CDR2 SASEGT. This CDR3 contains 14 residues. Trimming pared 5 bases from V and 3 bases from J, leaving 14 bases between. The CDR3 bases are TGTGCCAGCAGTTCTACAGAACAGTTCTACGAGCAGTACGTC. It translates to CASSSTEQFYEQYV.

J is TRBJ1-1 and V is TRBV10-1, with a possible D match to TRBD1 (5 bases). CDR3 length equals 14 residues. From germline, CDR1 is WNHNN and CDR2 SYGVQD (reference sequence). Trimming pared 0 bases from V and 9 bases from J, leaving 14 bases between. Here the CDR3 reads CASSESNSREKAFF. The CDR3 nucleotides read TGCGCCAGCAGTGAGTCGAATTCCAGGGAAAAAGCTTTCTTT.

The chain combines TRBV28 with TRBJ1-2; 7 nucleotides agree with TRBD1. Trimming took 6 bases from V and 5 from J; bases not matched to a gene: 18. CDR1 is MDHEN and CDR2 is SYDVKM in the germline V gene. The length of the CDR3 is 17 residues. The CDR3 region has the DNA TGTGCCAGCAGCCTCGCCGCCCTACAGGGGCTGAGTTATGGCTACACCTTC. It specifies CASSLAALQGLSYGYTF.

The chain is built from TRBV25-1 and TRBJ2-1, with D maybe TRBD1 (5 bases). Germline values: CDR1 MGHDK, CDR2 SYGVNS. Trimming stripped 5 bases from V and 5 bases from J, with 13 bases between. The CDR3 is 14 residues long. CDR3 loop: CASSRVGQDNEQFF. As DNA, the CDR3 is TGTGCCAGCAGTCGCGTGGGGCAGGACAATGAGCAGTTCTTC.

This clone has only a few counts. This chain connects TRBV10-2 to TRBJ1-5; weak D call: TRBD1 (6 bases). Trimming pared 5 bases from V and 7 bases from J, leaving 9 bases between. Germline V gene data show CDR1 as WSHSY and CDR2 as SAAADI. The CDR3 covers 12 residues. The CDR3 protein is CASSPGDQPQHF. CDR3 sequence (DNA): TGCGCCAGCAGTCCAGGGGACCAGCCCCAGCATTTT.

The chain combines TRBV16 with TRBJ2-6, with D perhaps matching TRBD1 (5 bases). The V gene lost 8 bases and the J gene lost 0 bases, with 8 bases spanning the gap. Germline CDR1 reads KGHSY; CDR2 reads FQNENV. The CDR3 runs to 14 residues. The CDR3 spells CASGDSSGANVLTF. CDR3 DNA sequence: TGTGCCAGCGGCGACAGCTCTGGGGCCAACGTCCTGACTTTC.

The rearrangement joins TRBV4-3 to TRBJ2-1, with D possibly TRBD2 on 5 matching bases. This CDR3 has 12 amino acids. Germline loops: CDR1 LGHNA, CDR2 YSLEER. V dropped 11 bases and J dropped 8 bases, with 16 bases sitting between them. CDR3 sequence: CAGPRGMYEQFF. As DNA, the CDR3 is TGCGCCGGTCCACGGGGTATGTATGAGCAGTTCTTC.

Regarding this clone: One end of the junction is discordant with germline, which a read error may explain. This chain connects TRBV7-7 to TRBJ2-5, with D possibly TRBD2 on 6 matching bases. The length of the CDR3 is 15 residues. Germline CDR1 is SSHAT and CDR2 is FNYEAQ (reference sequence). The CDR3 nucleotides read TGTGCTAGCAGCTCAAACCTTGGACTACAAGAGACCCAGTACTTC. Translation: CASSSNLGLQETQYF.

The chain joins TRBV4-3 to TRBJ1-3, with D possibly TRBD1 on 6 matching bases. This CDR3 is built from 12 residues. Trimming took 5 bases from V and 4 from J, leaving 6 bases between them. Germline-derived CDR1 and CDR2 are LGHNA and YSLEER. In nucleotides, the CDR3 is TGCGCCAGCAGCGGGGGCGGAAACACCATATATTTT. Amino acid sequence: CASSGGGNTIYF.

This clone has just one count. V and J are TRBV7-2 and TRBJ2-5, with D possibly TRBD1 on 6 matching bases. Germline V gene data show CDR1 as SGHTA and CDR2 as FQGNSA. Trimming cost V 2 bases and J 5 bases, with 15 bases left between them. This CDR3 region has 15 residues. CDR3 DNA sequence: TGTGCCAGCAGCTTATGGGCAGGACAGAGCGAGACCCAGTACTTC. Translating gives CASSLWAGQSETQYF.

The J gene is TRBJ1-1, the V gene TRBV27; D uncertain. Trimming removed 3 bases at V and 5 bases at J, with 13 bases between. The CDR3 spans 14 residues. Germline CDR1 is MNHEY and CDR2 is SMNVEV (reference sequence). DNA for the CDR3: TGTGCCAGCAGTTTGCAACGGGGTACTACTGAAGCTTTCTTT. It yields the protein CASSLQRGTTEAFF.

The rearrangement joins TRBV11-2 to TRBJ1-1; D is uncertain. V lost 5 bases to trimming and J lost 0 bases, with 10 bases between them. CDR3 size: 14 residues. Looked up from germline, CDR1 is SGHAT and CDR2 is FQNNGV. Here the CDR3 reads CASSVTRLNTEAFF. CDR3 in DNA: TGTGCCAGCAGCGTGACAAGATTGAACACTGAAGCTTTCTTT.

CDR3 protein: CASSLSLTATEAFF. DNA of the CDR3: TGTGCCAGCAGCTTAAGTCTTACTGCTACTGAAGCTTTCTTT. V usage is TRBV7-9 and J usage is TRBJ1-1; D unclear. With 2 bases removed from V and 5 bases from J, the gap between germline ends came to 12 bases. The CDR3 is 14 amino acids. Germline V gene sequence: CDR1 SEHNR, CDR2 FQNEAQ (reference sequence).

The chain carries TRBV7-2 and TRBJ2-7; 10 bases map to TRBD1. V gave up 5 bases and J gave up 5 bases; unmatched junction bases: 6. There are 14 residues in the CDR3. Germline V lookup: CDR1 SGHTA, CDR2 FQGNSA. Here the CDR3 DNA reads TGTGCCAGCAGCAGTCGGGACAGGGGAGACGAGCAGTACGTC. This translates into CASSSRDRGDEQYV.

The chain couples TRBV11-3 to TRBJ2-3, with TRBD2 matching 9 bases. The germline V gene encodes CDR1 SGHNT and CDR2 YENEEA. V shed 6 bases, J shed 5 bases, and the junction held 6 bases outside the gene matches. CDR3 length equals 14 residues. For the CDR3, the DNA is TGTGCCAGCAGAAGACGCGGGGGGGAAGATACGCAGTATTTT. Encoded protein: CASRRRGGEDTQYF.

The CDR3 nucleotides read TGTGCCAGCAGCTTGGTAGCACCCTCTGGGGCCAACGTCCTGACTTTC. It encodes CASSLVAPSGANVLTF. The rearrangement links TRBV5-4 to TRBJ2-6, with no clear D. The V end was cut by 0 bases, the J end by 0 bases, with 7 bases between. From germline, CDR1 is SGHNT and CDR2 YYREEE (reference sequence). This CDR3 spans 16 amino acids.